This entry concerns a single T cell receptor (beta chain). Its antigen is unidentified. CD4+ T cells that had been cultured provided DNA sequenced with the Oncomine TCR Beta short-read assay. TCRdb reanalysed the PCR reads using MiXCR and keeps one entry per CDR3 protein. The sample has more than 9,000 distinct CDR3 sequences; about 38% are singletons. This record belongs to a study of vaccination and CD4 T cells after COVID-19. The CDR3 length is 13 residues. The junction had 4 bases not matched to a gene; V was cut back by 4 bases and J by 7 bases. CDR1 and CDR2 (germline): SGHAT, FQNNGV. Stated treatment: roughly 11-day PBMC culture with coronavirus spike peptide pools or control peptides (ViraFEST assay). TCRs were sequenced by ViraFEST after antigen-specific T cells had been expanded with peptide pools.

This chain links TRBV11-2 with TRBJ2-5; TRBD2 matches 9 bases. The sequence derives from a human donor who had recovered from COVID-19. Here the sequenced sample was CD4+ T cells from blood, cultured in vitro, taken after SARS-CoV-2 vaccination. CDR3 in DNA: TGTGCCAGCAGCTCTAGCGGGGTAGGGACCCAGTACTTC. The encoded protein is CASSSSGVGTQYF.